This T cell receptor beta chain came from a study of T cell changes during pregnancy in multiple sclerosis. This clone was seen only a few times. CDR3 size: 11 residues. The V end lost 7 bases, the J end lost 8 bases, and 11 bases lay between the germline ends. The V gene's germline CDR1 is MNHNY and CDR2 SVGAGI (reference sequence). Only in-frame clones appear in the TCRdb table, and some are missing; sequencing was by immunoSEQ multiplex PCR. The sample has 30,000 to 45,000 clones; 80% to 90% are singletons. The specimen comprised CD4+ T cells from peripheral blood mononuclear cells, sampled before pregnancy. This receptor was identified in a female donor with multiple sclerosis, enrolled in a pregnancy study. The gene calls are TRBV6-6 and TRBJ1-2, with D possibly TRBD1 on 6 matching bases. This CDR3 is CASTTGSGYTF. CDR3 DNA: TGTGCCAGCACTACAGGGTCAGGCTACACCTTC.